This T cell receptor (beta chain) was sequenced in a study of T cell repertoires in cytomegalovirus infection. On the study more broadly: In public TCR beta signatures, there were indications of both CMV infection and matching HLA type.

TCRdb independently ran MiXCR on the reads; one entry per CDR3 protein. This sample yields 150,000 to 200,000 distinct CDR3 sequences, of which 9.5% are seen a single time; about 4.6% belongs to the top ten. Trimming took off 4 bases at V and 6 bases at J, with 10 bases between the two ends. CDR1 is SGHVS, CDR2 FQNEAQ, per germline. This CDR3 has 12 residues. This clonotype was recorded many times. The chain has TRBV7-8 and TRBJ2-7; weak D call: TRBD2 (5 bases). This sequence originates from a human donor in good health (CMV status not recorded). Some clones in this sample may be carry-over from other donors' samples. Sequencing was done on a sample of PBMCs. The CDR3 loop reads CASSSSAGEQYF. The CDR3 DNA sequence: TGTGCCAGCAGCTCAAGTGCGGGCGAGCAGTACTTC. Variable domain in full (rest from reference TRBV7-8 and TRBJ2-7): GAGVSQSPRYKVAKRGQDVALRCDPISGHVSLFWYQQALGQGPEFLTYFQNEAQLDKSGLPSDRFFAERPEGSVSTLKIQRTQQEDSAVYLCASSSSAGEQYFGPGTRLTVT.